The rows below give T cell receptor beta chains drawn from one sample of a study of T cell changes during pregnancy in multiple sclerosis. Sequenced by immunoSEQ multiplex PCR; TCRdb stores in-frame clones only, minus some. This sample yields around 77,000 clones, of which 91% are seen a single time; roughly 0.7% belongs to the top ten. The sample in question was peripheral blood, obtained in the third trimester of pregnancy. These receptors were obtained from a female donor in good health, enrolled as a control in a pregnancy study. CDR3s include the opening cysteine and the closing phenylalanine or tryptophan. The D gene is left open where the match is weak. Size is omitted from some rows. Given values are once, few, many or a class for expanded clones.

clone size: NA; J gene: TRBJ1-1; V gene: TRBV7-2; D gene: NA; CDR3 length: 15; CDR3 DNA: TGTGCCAGCAGCTCCCAAACGGGTGTAAGCACTGAAGCTTTCTTT; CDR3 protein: CASSSQTGVSTEAFF
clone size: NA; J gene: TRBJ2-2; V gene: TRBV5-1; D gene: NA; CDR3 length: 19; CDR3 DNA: TGCGCCAGCAGTACTCTGGGGGGAACAGGGGATACGAACACCGGGGAGCTGTTTTTT; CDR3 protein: CASSTLGGTGDTNTGELFF
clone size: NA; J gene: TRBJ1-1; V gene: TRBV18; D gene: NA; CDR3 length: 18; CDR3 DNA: TGTGCCAGCTCACCAAATAGGAATCCAGGGCCGGGGAACACTGAAGCTTTCTTT; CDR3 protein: CASSPNRNPGPGNTEAFF
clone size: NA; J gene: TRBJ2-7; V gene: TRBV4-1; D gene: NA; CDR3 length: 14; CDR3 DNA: TGCGCCAGCAGCCATCCCAACAGGGTCGAAGAGCAGTACTTC; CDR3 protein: CASSHPNRVEEQYF
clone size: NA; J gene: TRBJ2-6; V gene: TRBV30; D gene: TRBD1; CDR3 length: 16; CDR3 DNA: TGTGCCTGGAGTGGAACAGGGGTAACTGGGGCCAACGTCCTGACTTTC; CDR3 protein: CAWSGTGVTGANVLTF
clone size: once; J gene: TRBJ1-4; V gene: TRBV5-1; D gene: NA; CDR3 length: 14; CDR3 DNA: TGCGCCAGCAGCCCTTTGCGAACTAATGAAAAACTGTTTTTT; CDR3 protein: CASSPLRTNEKLFF
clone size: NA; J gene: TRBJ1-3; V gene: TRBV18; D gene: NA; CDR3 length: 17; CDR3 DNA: TGTGCCAGCTCACCACCGAACAGGGATGGCTCTGGAAACACCATATATTTT; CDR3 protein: CASSPPNRDGSGNTIYF
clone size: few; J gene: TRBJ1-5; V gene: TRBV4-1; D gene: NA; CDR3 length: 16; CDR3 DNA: TGCGCCAGCAGCCCGCACGGACAGAATAGCAATCAGCCCCAGCATTTT; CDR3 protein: CASSPHGQNSNQPQHF
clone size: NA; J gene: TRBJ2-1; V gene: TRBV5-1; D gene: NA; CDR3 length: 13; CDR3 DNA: TGCGCCAGCAGCTTGTCAGATAACAATGAGCAGTTCTTC; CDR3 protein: CASSLSDNNEQFF
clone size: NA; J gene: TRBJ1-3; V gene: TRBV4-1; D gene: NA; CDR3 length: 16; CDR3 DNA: TGCGCCAGCAGCCAGGGAGGGTCCTTTTTGGGAAACACCATATATTTT; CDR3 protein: CASSQGGSFLGNTIYF
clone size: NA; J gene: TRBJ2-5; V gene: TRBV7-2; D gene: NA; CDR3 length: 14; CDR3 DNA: TGTGCCAGCAGCTTAAGAGCGGTCCAAGAGACCCAGTACTTC; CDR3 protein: CASSLRAVQETQYF
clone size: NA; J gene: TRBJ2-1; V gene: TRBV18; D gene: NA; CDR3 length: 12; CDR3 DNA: TGTGCCAGCTCACACGACTTCGATGAGCAGTTCTTC; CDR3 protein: CASSHDFDEQFF
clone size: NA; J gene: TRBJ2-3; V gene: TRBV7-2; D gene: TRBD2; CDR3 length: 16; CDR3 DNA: TGTGCCAGCAGCATGGGAGGGCTAGCGGGAGGGGATACGCAGTATTTT; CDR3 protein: CASSMGGLAGGDTQYF
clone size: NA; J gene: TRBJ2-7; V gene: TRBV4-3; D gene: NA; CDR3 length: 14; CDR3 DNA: TGCGCCAGCAGCCAAGAGATCGGGGGTTACGAGCAGTACTTC; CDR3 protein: CASSQEIGGYEQYF
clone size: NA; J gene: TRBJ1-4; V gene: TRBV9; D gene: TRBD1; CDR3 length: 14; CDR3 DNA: TGTGCCAGCAGCTTTTCGACAGGGAATGAAAAACTGTTTTTT; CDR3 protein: CASSFSTGNEKLFF
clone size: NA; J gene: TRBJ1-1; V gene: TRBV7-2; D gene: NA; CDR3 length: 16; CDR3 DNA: TGTGCCAGCATCGCCCCGGTGGGGGGGGGCGTCACTGAAGCTTTCTTT; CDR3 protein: CASIAPVGGGVTEAFF
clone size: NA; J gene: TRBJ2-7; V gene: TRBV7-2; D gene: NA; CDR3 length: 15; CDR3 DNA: TGTGCCAGCAGCTTAGGTGTCAGGTCGACCTACGAGCAGTACTTC; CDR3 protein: CASSLGVRSTYEQYF
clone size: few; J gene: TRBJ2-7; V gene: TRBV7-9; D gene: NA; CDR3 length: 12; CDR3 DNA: TGTGCCAGCAGCCCGGCGGGTTACGAGCAGTACTTC; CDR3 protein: CASSPAGYEQYF
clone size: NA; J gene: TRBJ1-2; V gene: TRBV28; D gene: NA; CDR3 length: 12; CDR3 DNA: TGTGCCAGCAGAAAGGAGAACTATGGCTACACCTTC; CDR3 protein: CASRKENYGYTF
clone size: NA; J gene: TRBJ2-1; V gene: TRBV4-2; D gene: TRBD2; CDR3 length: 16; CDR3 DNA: TGTGCCAGCAGCCAAGATCCTAGCGGGGTGCGCAATGAGCAGTTCTTC; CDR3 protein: CASSQDPSGVRNEQFF
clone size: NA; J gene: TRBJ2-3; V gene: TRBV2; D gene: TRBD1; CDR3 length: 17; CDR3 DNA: TGTGCCAGCAGTTTACGACCGGGACAGGGGTTCCCAGATACGCAGTATTTT; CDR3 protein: CASSLRPGQGFPDTQYF
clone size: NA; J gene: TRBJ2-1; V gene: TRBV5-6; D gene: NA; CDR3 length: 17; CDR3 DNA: TGTGCCAGCAGCTTGGCCCTAGTGACTAGCTCCTACAATGAGCAGTTCTTC; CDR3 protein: CASSLALVTSSYNEQFF
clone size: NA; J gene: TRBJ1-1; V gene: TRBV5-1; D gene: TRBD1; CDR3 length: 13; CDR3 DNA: TGCGCCACCCAGGGGGCAGGGAACACTGAAGCTTTCTTT; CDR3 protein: CATQGAGNTEAFF
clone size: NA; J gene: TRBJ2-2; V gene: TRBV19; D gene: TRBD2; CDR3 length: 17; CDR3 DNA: TGTGCCAGTAGGACTAGCGGGACCTCTTTAGATACCGGGGAGCTGTTTTTT; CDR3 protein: CASRTSGTSLDTGELFF
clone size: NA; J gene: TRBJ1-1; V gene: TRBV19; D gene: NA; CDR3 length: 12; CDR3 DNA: TGTGCCAGTATAGGAGGGTGGACTGAAGCTTTCTTT; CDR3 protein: CASIGGWTEAFF
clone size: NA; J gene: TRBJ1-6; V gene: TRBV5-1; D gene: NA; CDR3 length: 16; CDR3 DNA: TGCGCCAGCAGCTTGGGTTCGGGGTATGTGGATTCACCCCTCCACTTT; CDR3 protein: CASSLGSGYVDSPLHF
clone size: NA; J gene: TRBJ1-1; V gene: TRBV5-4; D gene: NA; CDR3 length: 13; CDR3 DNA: TGTGCCAGCAGCCCGCAAAGGGGCACTGAAGCTTTCTTT; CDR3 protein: CASSPQRGTEAFF
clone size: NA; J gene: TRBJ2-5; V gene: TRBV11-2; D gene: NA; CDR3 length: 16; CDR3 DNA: TGTGCCAGCAGCTTAGGTGCGGGGGCCTACCAAGAGACCCAGTACTTC; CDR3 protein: CASSLGAGAYQETQYF
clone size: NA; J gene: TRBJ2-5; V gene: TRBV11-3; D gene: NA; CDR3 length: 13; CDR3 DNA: TGTGCCAGCAGCTTAGACTTCCAAGAGACCCAGTACTTC; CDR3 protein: CASSLDFQETQYF
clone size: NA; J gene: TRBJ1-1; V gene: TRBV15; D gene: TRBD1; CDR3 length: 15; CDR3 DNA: TGTGCCACCAGCAGAATCGTCAGGGGGGACACTGAAGCTTTCTTT; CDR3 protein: CATSRIVRGDTEAFF
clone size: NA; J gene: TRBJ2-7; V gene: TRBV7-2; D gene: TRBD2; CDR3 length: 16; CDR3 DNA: TGTGCCAGCAGCCCCCGAAGCGGGAGGGCCTCGCCCGAGCAGTACTTC; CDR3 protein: CASSPRSGRASPEQYF
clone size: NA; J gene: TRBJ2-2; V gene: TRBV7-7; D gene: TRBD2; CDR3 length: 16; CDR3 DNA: TGTGCCAGCAGCCCCGGGACTAGGGTTGGAGGCGGGGAGCTGTTTTTT; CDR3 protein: CASSPGTRVGGGELFF